These 8 T cell receptor beta chains share one sample of origin, sequenced in a study of T cells after yellow fever vaccination. A single record per CDR3 protein comes from TCRdb applying MiXCR to the 5' RACE reads. In the table there are roughly 520,000 distinct CDR3 sequences, 20% to 25% of which are singletons. The sample consisted of PBMCs, taken roughly 20 days after the first yellow fever vaccination. These receptors all stem from a man aged 18 to 29 who received the YFV17D yellow fever vaccine.

This clonotype was seen more than once but under ten times. The chain links TRBV5-1 to TRBJ1-1, with D tentatively TRBD1 (6 bases). Germline CDR1 is SGHRS and CDR2 is YFSETQ. CDR3 length: 14 residues. The V gene lost 4 bases and the J gene lost 4 bases, with 14 bases spanning the gap. The CDR3 loop is CASSTAQGPTEAFF. The CDR3 DNA is TGCGCCAGCAGCACGGCACAGGGACCCACTGAAGCTTTCTTT.

This chain links TRBV5-1 with TRBJ2-1; 8 nucleotides align to TRBD2. Germline trimming cut 7 bases from V and 2 bases from J; bases unmatched to any gene: 14. The CDR3 spans 17 residues. Germline CDR1 is SGHRS and CDR2 is YFSETQ. CDR3 protein: CASVPRAGGGTYNEQFF. The CDR3 DNA reads as TGCGCCAGCGTCCCCCGGGCGGGGGGCGGCACCTACAATGAGCAGTTCTTC. Based on the CDR3 plus reference TRBV5-1 and TRBJ2-1, the full variable domain is KAGVTQTPRYLIKTRGQQVTLSCSPISGHRSVSWYQQTPGQGLQFLFEYFSETQRNKGNFPGRFSGRQFSNSRSEMNVSTLELGDSALYLCASVPRAGGGTYNEQFFGPGTRLTVL.

The sample holds a few counts of this clonotype. J is TRBJ1-6 and V is TRBV5-1; 8 positions agree with TRBD1. J was trimmed by 0 bases and V by 3 bases; bases with no gene match: 5. The germline V gene encodes CDR1 SGHRS and CDR2 YFSETQ. The CDR3 is 17 residues long. The CDR3 loop is CASSWDRISSYNSPLHF. CDR3 sequence (DNA): TGCGCCAGCAGCTGGGACAGGATCAGCTCCTATAATTCACCCCTCCACTTT. Supplemented by reference TRBV5-1 and TRBJ1-6, the full variable domain reads KAGVTQTPRYLIKTRGQQVTLSCSPISGHRSVSWYQQTPGQGLQFLFEYFSETQRNKGNFPGRFSGRQFSNSRSEMNVSTLELGDSALYLCASSWDRISSYNSPLHFGNGTRLTVT.

The chain employs TRBV4-2 and TRBJ1-2, with unresolved D. The CDR3 extends over 12 amino acids. The germline CDR1 and CDR2 sequences are LGHNA and YNFKEQ. Trimming removed 1 base from V and 12 bases from J, with 12 bases in between. The CDR3 loop reads CASSQGPLVDTF. CDR3 coding DNA: TGTGCCAGCAGCCAAGGTCCACTTGTAGACACCTTC.

This clonotype has just a few counts. The rearrangement links TRBV30 to TRBJ2-5; TRBD2 is a possible D gene (7 bases). The CDR3 is 13 residues long. Per the germline V gene, CDR1 is GTSNPN and CDR2 is SVGIG (reference sequence). Trimming removed 3 bases from V and 5 bases from J, with 13 bases in between. The CDR3 nucleotides read TGTGCCTGGAGCGGGGGGCATGCGGAGACCCAGTACTTC. This translates into CAWSGGHAETQYF.

This clonotype was seen a handful of times. The chain links TRBV20-1 to TRBJ2-3, with D perhaps TRBD2 (6 bases). This CDR3 has 15 amino acids. In germline, CDR1 is DFQATT, CDR2 SNEGSKA (reference sequence). Trimming shortened V by 5 bases and J by 0 bases, and 15 bases separated the two germline ends. CDR3 sequence (DNA): TGCAGTGCTCCAACCGGGGGTACTAGCACAGATACGCAGTATTTT. As protein: CSAPTGGTSTDTQYF.

The V and J genes are TRBV27 and TRBJ2-5; 9 nucleotides match TRBD1. This CDR3 region has 15 residues. The V gene end was trimmed by 4 bases and the J gene end by 7 bases; junction bases not matched to a gene: 10. Germline V gene sequence: CDR1 MNHEY, CDR2 SMNVEV (reference sequence). The CDR3 loop is CASSWGTGSVGTQYF. CDR3 bases: TGTGCCAGCAGTTGGGGGACAGGGTCAGTTGGGACCCAGTACTTC.

This chain connects TRBV6-2 or TRBV6-3 to TRBJ1-1; possibly TRBD1 for D (6 bases). V was shortened by 4 bases and J by 5 bases, with 11 bases between the two germline ends. The germline gives CDR1 MNHEY, CDR2 SVGEGT. The CDR3 covers 13 residues. The CDR3 DNA sequence: TGTGCCAGCAGTTCGGACAGACTTACTGAAGCTTTCTTT. It yields the protein CASSSDRLTEAFF.